The 5 T cell receptor beta chains in this list originate from one sample, sequenced in a study of blood T cell repertoires in COVID-19. Profiled with immunoSEQ multiplex PCR; TCRdb holds only in-frame clones, not every one. The sample holds a few hundred thousand clones; 75% to 90% are singletons and the top ten take approximately 5%. The sample consisted of peripheral blood. These receptor sequences come from a human donor in a cohort sampled during active COVID-19.

The gene calls are TRBV3-1 (or the pseudogene TRBV3-2) and TRBJ1-1, with D uncertain. The CDR3 has 14 amino acids. Per germline, CDR1 LGHDT and CDR2 YNNKEL (reference sequence). The V end was cut by 3 bases, the J end by 1 base, with 9 bases between. As DNA, the CDR3 is TGTGCCAGCAGCCAGCGGGGAACGAACACTGAAGCTTTCTTT. Its protein product is CASSQRGTNTEAFF.

Many counts were recorded for this clone. V gene TRBV4-3 combines with J gene TRBJ2-7; the match to TRBD1 covers 7 bases. V was pared by 0 bases and J by 0 bases, with 5 bases of the junction left unmatched. CDR1 is LGHNA, CDR2 YSLEER, per germline. The length of the CDR3 is 16 residues. CDR3 in DNA: TGCGCCAGCAGCCAAGAAGACAGGGACGGCTCCTACGAGCAGTACTTC. It is translated as CASSQEDRDGSYEQYF.

The chain uses TRBV9 and TRBJ2-7, with 9 bases identical to TRBD1. This CDR3 has 14 amino acids. Germline assignment: CDR1 SGDLS and CDR2 YYNGEE. Losses at the gene ends were 4 bases for V and 1 base for J; bases not matched to a gene: 3. Here the CDR3 DNA reads TGTGCCAGCAGCCCGGGGACAGGGTCCTACGAGCAGTACTTC. It is translated as CASSPGTGSYEQYF.

The chain joins TRBV7-2 to TRBJ2-1; the match to TRBD1 covers 8 bases. The CDR3 loop spans 16 amino acids. Germline CDR1 reads SGHTA; CDR2 reads FQGNSA. V lost 3 bases, J lost 4 bases, and 8 bases stayed unmatched. CDR3: CASSLTGVIGYNEQFF. The CDR3 DNA is TGTGCCAGCAGCTTGACAGGGGTGATTGGGTACAATGAGCAGTTCTTC.

This chain uses TRBV7-8 with TRBJ1-2; TRBD1 might be the D (6 bases). Germline CDR1 is SGHVS and CDR2 is FQNEAQ. The CDR3 length is 15 residues. Trimming pared 5 bases from V and 0 bases from J, leaving 13 bases between. The CDR3, as DNA: TGTGCCAGCAGCACCCGGACAGTTTCTAACTATGGCTACACCTTC. Translating it yields CASSTRTVSNYGYTF.